The 29 T cell receptor beta chains below come from one sample, sequenced in a study of blood T cell repertoires in COVID-19. This table comes from immunoSEQ multiplex PCR, and its TCRdb copy is limited to in-frame clones, with some not included. Of approximately 170,000 clones detected, about 89% appear once; the ten largest clones hold less than 2%. Material: peripheral blood. Every receptor here comes from a man younger than 35 who had recovered from COVID-19.

The chain is built from TRBV4-3 and TRBJ2-7, with D uncertain. Germline V gene lookup returns CDR1 LGHNA and CDR2 YSLEER. V lost 1 base to trimming and J lost 0 bases, with 7 bases between them. The CDR3 spans 14 residues. The CDR3 sequence: CASSQGASSYEQYF. In DNA form, the CDR3 reads TGCGCCAGCAGCCAAGGTGCCAGCTCCTACGAGCAGTACTTC.

This chain uses TRBV28 with TRBJ2-7; 9 bases line up with TRBD2. Per germline, CDR1 MDHEN and CDR2 SYDVKM. CDR3 length equals 14 residues. With V trimmed by 3 bases and J by 5 bases, 5 bases remained unmatched. CDR3 in amino acids: CASSLGLALNEQYF. CDR3 nucleotides: TGTGCCAGCAGTTTGGGACTAGCTCTGAACGAGCAGTACTTC. Drawing the rest from reference TRBV28 and TRBJ2-7, the complete variable domain is DVKVTQSSRYLVKRTGEKVFLECVQDMDHENMFWYRQDPGLGLRLIYFSYDVKMKEKGDIPEGYSVSREKKERFSLILESASTNQTSMYLCASSLGLALNEQYFGPGTRLTVT.

The chain is built from TRBV7-9 and TRBJ2-7; 8 nucleotides match TRBD1. Germline loops: CDR1 SEHNR, CDR2 FQNEAQ (reference sequence). This CDR3 is built from 16 residues. J lost 2 bases, V lost 5 bases, and 11 bases had no gene match. In nucleotides, the CDR3 is TGTGCCAGCAGCGGGGAACAGGGACAGGATCCCTACGAGCAGTACTTC. This gives the protein CASSGEQGQDPYEQYF. Full variable domain (missing parts from reference TRBV7-9 and TRBJ2-7): DTGVSQNPRHKITKRGQNVTFRCDPISEHNRLYWYRQTLGQGPEFLTYFQNEAQLEKSRLLSDRFSAERPKGSFSTLEIQRTEQGDSAMYLCASSGEQGQDPYEQYFGPGTRLTVT.

The rearrangement joins TRBV29-1 to TRBJ1-2; D not certain. Germline CDR1 is SQVTM and CDR2 is ANQGSEA. The V gene lost 5 bases and the J gene lost 2 bases, with 9 bases spanning the gap. CDR3 length: 12 residues. The chain's CDR3 is CSVSHSNYGYTF. Written as DNA, the CDR3 is TGCAGCGTTTCCCATTCCAACTATGGCTACACCTTC.

The genes are TRBV6-5 and TRBJ1-2, with a possible D match to TRBD1 (6 bases). V shed 2 bases and J shed 14 bases, with 12 bases lying between them. CDR1 is MNHEY and CDR2 is SVGAGI in the germline V gene. CDR3 length equals 11 residues. This CDR3 is CASSYGQPVTF. The CDR3 DNA reads as TGTGCCAGCAGTTACGGACAGCCGGTAACCTTC.

The chain recombines TRBV27 with TRBJ2-3; the D gene is possibly TRBD1 (6 bases). Trimming took 6 bases from V and 12 from J, leaving 16 bases between them. Per the germline V gene, CDR1 is MNHEY and CDR2 is SMNVEV (reference sequence). CDR3 size: 12 residues. The CDR3: CASSIPGTRQYF. CDR3 in DNA: TGTGCCAGCAGCATCCCAGGGACACGCCAGTATTTT.

The rearrangement joins TRBV27 to TRBJ2-7, with 7 bases identical to TRBD2. Germline CDR1 reads MNHEY; CDR2 reads SMNVEV (reference sequence). The CDR3 length is 10 residues. CDR3: CVAGDYEQYF. The CDR3 nucleotides read TGTGTCGCGGGAGACTACGAGCAGTACTTC.

The genes are TRBV4-3 and TRBJ2-1; D gene ambiguous. This CDR3 is 15 amino acids long. With 4 bases removed from V and 0 bases from J, the gap between germline ends came to 10 bases. Germline V gene sequence: CDR1 LGHNA, CDR2 YSLEER. Written as DNA, the CDR3 is TGCGCCAGCAGCCGCGACATGAGCTCCTACAATGAGCAGTTCTTC. This translates into CASSRDMSSYNEQFF.

The count of this clone is one. The genes are TRBV9 and TRBJ2-5; 12 positions agree with TRBD2. V shed 3 bases and J 5 bases; nucleotides not matched to a gene: 2. The CDR3 covers 14 residues. Germline V gene sequence: CDR1 SGDLS, CDR2 YYNGEE. The CDR3 spells CASSALAGGETQYF. CDR3 nucleotide sequence: TGTGCCAGCAGCGCCCTAGCGGGAGGGGAGACCCAGTACTTC.

This clone was observed a few times. The CDR3, as DNA: TGTGCCAGCAGCCGCCGGGAACTCGGTTCACCCCTCCACTTT. Protein sequence: CASSRRELGSPLHF. This chain connects TRBV5-4 to TRBJ1-6, with no clear D. The CDR3 sequence is 14 residues long. Trimming removed 4 bases at V and 9 bases at J, with 14 bases between. In germline, CDR1 is SGHNT, CDR2 YYREEE (reference sequence).

The rearrangement uses TRBV18 and TRBJ1-1; TRBD1 agrees at 7 bases. The germline V gene encodes CDR1 KGHSH and CDR2 LQKENI. J lost 1 base, V lost 5 bases, and 1 base had no gene match. This CDR3 has 13 amino acids. CDR3 region: CASSAGGNTEAFF. Here the CDR3 DNA reads TGTGCCAGCTCAGCAGGGGGGAACACTGAAGCTTTCTTT.

The chain joins TRBV19 to TRBJ2-2, with 8 bases lining up with TRBD2. Germline CDR1 reads LNHDA; CDR2 reads SQIVND (reference sequence). With V trimmed by 5 bases and J by 8 bases, 7 bases remained unmatched. CDR3 size: 14 residues. CDR3 bases: TGTGCCAGTAGTCCCAGCGGGAGTTCGGGGGAGCTGTTTTTT. Encoded protein: CASSPSGSSGELFF.

This clone was seen a few times. The DNA of the CDR3 is TGCGCCAGCAGCTTGAACAACGGGGGAGTGGCACCCCTCCACTTT. Protein sequence: CASSLNNGGVAPLHF. The chain carries TRBV5-1 and TRBJ1-6; D is possibly TRBD1 (5 bases). Trimming removed 1 base at V and 11 bases at J, with 16 bases between. The CDR3 is 15 amino acids. The germline V gene has CDR1 SGHRS and CDR2 YFSETQ.

V and J are TRBV6-4 and TRBJ2-3; D gene ambiguous. V was clipped by 6 bases and J by 7 bases, with 11 bases between them. There are 12 residues in the CDR3. The germline V gene encodes CDR1 MRHNA and CDR2 SNTAGT. The CDR3 reads CASSRSRNTQYF. CDR3 sequence (DNA): TGTGCCAGCAGCCGATCTAGGAATACGCAGTATTTT.

This sequence joins TRBV6-5 and TRBJ2-7; 8 bases are a match to TRBD1. Germline lookup yields CDR1 MNHEY and CDR2 SVGAGI. CDR3 length: 13 residues. J lost 4 bases, V lost 6 bases, and 5 bases had no gene match. The CDR3 protein is CASSTGGLYEQYF. The DNA of the CDR3 is TGTGCCAGCAGCACAGGGGGTTTGTACGAGCAGTACTTC.

The rearrangement joins TRBV10-2 to TRBJ2-7; a possible D gene is TRBD2 (6 bases). The V end lost 2 bases, the J end lost 0 bases, and 14 bases lay between the germline ends. Germline assignment: CDR1 WSHSY and CDR2 SAAADI. There are 16 residues in the CDR3. The CDR3 DNA is TGCGCCAGCAGTGAGCCGGGAGACGGGAGCTCCTACGAGCAGTACTTC. It specifies CASSEPGDGSSYEQYF.

This clone was seen a single time. The rearrangement uses TRBV19 and TRBJ2-7, with D possibly TRBD2 on 6 matching bases. Germline CDR1 LNHDA, CDR2 SQIVND (reference sequence). This CDR3 region has 12 residues. V was trimmed by 5 bases and J by 4 bases, leaving 9 bases between them. The CDR3, as DNA: TGTGCCAGTAGTGCCGGGACTTACGAGCAGTACTTC. It is translated as CASSAGTYEQYF.

This clone has a single count. The chain carries TRBV7-2 and TRBJ2-7; no firm D call. Per germline, CDR1 SGHTA and CDR2 FQGNSA. With 5 bases removed from V and 6 bases from J, the gap between germline ends came to 14 bases. The CDR3 totals 13 residues. The CDR3, as DNA: TGTGCCAGCAGCGAGTCTCGGGTACGCGAGCAGTACTTC. Translating gives CASSESRVREQYF. Complete variable domain (other parts from reference TRBV7-2 and TRBJ2-7): GAGVSQSPSNKVTEKGKDVELRCDPISGHTALYWYRQSLGQGLEFLIYFQGNSAPDKSGLPSDRFSAERTGGSVSTLTIQRTQQEDSAVYLCASSESRVREQYFGPGTRLTVT.

The chain uses TRBV24-1 and TRBJ2-7, with 11 positions matching TRBD1. V dropped 7 bases and J dropped 7; count of bases not matched to a gene: 2. Per the germline V gene, CDR1 is KGHDR and CDR2 is SFDVKD. CDR3 size: 12 residues. The CDR3 spells CATSGTGGEQYF. Written as DNA, the CDR3 is TGTGCCACCAGCGGGACAGGGGGTGAGCAGTACTTC.

This chain uses TRBV7-6 with TRBJ1-1, with TRBD1 as a possible D gene (5 bases). The germline CDR1 and CDR2 sequences are SGHVS and FNYEAQ. Trimming cost V 5 bases and J 3 bases, with 22 bases left between them. This CDR3 has 17 residues. In nucleotides, the CDR3 is TGTGCCAGCAGCCCGAAGGGTGGGGCAGGGAGGGACACTGAAGCTTTCTTT. Its protein product is CASSPKGGAGRDTEAFF.

V usage is TRBV5-6 and J usage is TRBJ2-2; D may be TRBD1 (5 bases). Between the trimmed V and J ends, which lost 3 bases and 5 bases, there was a span of 11 bases. Germline values: CDR1 SGHDT, CDR2 YYEEEE. The CDR3 has 14 residues. CDR3 region: CASSYDRATGELFF. DNA of the CDR3: TGTGCCAGCAGCTACGACAGAGCGACCGGGGAGCTGTTTTTT.

This clone was picked up one time. The chain recombines TRBV25-1 with TRBJ1-1, with TRBD1 identical over 7 bases. This CDR3 is built from 14 residues. The V gene's germline CDR1 is MGHDK and CDR2 SYGVNS. V lost 4 bases, J lost 1 base, and 3 bases stayed unmatched. CDR3 amino acids: CASSGWTGNTEAFF. CDR3 bases: TGTGCCAGCAGTGGGTGGACAGGGAACACTGAAGCTTTCTTT.

The chain combines TRBV9 with TRBJ2-1, with TRBD2 matching over 8 bases. The CDR3 has 13 amino acids. The J segment lost 9 bases and the V segment lost 0 bases, leaving 2 bases of the junction unmatched. The germline V gene encodes CDR1 SGDLS and CDR2 YYNGEE. As DNA, the CDR3 is TGTGCCAGCAGCGTAGGAGGGACTAGTGAGCAGTTCTTC. Its translation is CASSVGGTSEQFF.

The chain links TRBV28 to TRBJ2-7; D gene ambiguous. The CDR3 extends over 12 amino acids. V gave up 4 bases and J gave up 1 base, with 5 bases separating them. CDR1 is MDHEN and CDR2 is SYDVKM in the germline V gene. CDR3 amino acids: CASSYTSYEQYF. The CDR3 bases are TGTGCCAGCAGTTATACTTCCTACGAGCAGTACTTC.

The V and J genes are TRBV2 and TRBJ1-3; no definite D call. The length of the CDR3 is 12 residues. Germline CDR1 reads SNHLY; CDR2 reads FYNNEI. V lost 2 bases and J 7 bases, leaving 6 bases between the germline ends. The CDR3 loop is CASSESGNTIYF. The CDR3 DNA follows: TGTGCCAGCAGTGAAAGCGGTAACACCATATATTTT.

This clone was observed a handful of times. The V and J genes are TRBV10-2 and TRBJ2-7; 9 positions agree with TRBD1. From germline, CDR1 is WSHSY and CDR2 SAAADI. With V trimmed by 8 bases and J by 3 bases, 5 bases remained unmatched. CDR3 length: 13 residues. CDR3 region: CASVSGQGYEQYF. DNA for the CDR3: TGCGCCAGCGTCTCGGGACAGGGCTACGAGCAGTACTTC.

The chain recombines TRBV14 with TRBJ2-7, with TRBD2 matching 8 bases. The CDR3 totals 16 residues. Germline V gene lookup returns CDR1 SGHDN and CDR2 FVKESK. V trimming: 1 base; J trimming: 2 bases; junction bases outside the gene matches: 7. The CDR3 protein is CASSQVYSGGAYEQYF. The CDR3 DNA reads TGTGCCAGCAGCCAAGTTTACAGCGGGGGAGCCTACGAGCAGTACTTC. The complete variable domain, with remaining parts taken from reference TRBV14 and TRBJ2-7, reads EAGVTQFPSHSVIEKGQTVTLRCDPISGHDNLYWYRRVMGKEIKFLLHFVKESKQDESGMPNNRFLAERTGGTYSTLKVQPAELEDSGVYFCASSQVYSGGAYEQYFGPGTRLTVT.

The chain couples TRBV7-9 to TRBJ1-2; D is uncertain. Germline CDR1 is SEHNR and CDR2 is FQNEAQ (reference sequence). V was shortened by 0 bases and J by 7 bases, with 18 bases between the two germline ends. The CDR3 length is 16 residues. This CDR3 is CASSLALGLAGGGYTF. The CDR3, as DNA: TGTGCCAGCAGCTTAGCGCTCGGGTTGGCGGGCGGTGGCTACACCTTC.

The chain carries TRBV5-1 and TRBJ2-1; 11 bases are shared with TRBD1. CDR3 length equals 14 residues. Germline CDR1 reads SGHRS; CDR2 reads YFSETQ. The ends lost 3 bases at V and 9 bases at J; junction bases unmatched: 5. DNA of the CDR3: TGCGCCAGCAGCTCGGACAGGGGGCAGACTGAGCAGTTCTTC. It specifies CASSSDRGQTEQFF. The full variable domain, rest sourced from reference TRBV5-1 and TRBJ2-1, is KAGVTQTPRYLIKTRGQQVTLSCSPISGHRSVSWYQQTPGQGLQFLFEYFSETQRNKGNFPGRFSGRQFSNSRSEMNVSTLELGDSALYLCASSSDRGQTEQFFGPGTRLTVL.